Sequencing of this TCR beta chain was carried out in a study of blood T cell repertoires in COVID-19. The method was immunoSEQ multiplex PCR; TCRdb's version includes in-frame clones alone and lacks a portion of them. The data contain about 220,000 clones, roughly 80% of them seen just once; the ten biggest clones take up approximately 1.3%. Sequences were obtained from PBMCs or T cells enriched from blood (not recorded which). This TCR was recovered from a woman between 35 and 50 years old with acute COVID-19.

CDR3 nucleotides: TGTGCCAGCAGTGAATTGAGAGGGCTAGCGGGGTTCACAGATACGCAGTATTTT. Protein sequence: CASSELRGLAGFTDTQYF. V gene TRBV25-1 combines with J gene TRBJ2-3; 9 positions agree with TRBD2. Germline values: CDR1 MGHDK, CDR2 SYGVNS. The CDR3 has 18 residues. Unmatched junction bases numbered 10, after V lost 1 base and J lost 2 bases.